This T cell receptor beta chain was recorded in a study of CD8 T cells in Susac syndrome. Random hexamers were used to reverse transcribe about 0.45 to 1 ug of RNA. Amplification of the TCR beta CDR3 was carried out by immunoSEQ multiplex PCR, which spanned a total of 54 Vbeta and 13 Jbeta segments. TCRdb analysed the immunoSEQ multiplex PCR reads with MiXCR anew, one entry per CDR3 protein. The data show 180,000 or so distinct CDR3 sequences, about 95% seen once. Findings of the study overall: As the study acknowledged, the number of individuals who were part of its TCR sequencing and HLA analysis was relatively small.

TCR beta from blood CD8+ and CD4+ T cells was sequenced. TEMRA cells were FACS-enriched and CD8+ and CD4+ T cells negatively isolated. V gave up 2 bases and J gave up 0 bases, with 8 bases separating them. CDR1 is SGHTA and CDR2 is FQGTGA in the germline V gene. The CDR3 runs 15 residues. Regarding this clonotype: Its antigen is undetermined.

This receptor was obtained from a human donor with multiple sclerosis. The chain is built from TRBV7-3 and TRBJ2-1; no reliable D call. Sequencing used CD4+ T cells from PBMCs. The DNA for the CDR3 is TGTGCCAGCAGCTTATCAATGTCCTCCTACAATGAGCAGTTCTTC. Its translation is CASSLSMSSYNEQFF. Full variable domain (remainder filled in from reference TRBV7-3 and TRBJ2-1): GAGVSQTPSNKVTEKGKYVELRCDPISGHTALYWYRQSLGQGPEFLIYFQGTGAADDSGLPNDRFFAVRPEGSVSTLKIQRTERGDSAVYLCASSLSMSSYNEQFFGPGTRLTVL.